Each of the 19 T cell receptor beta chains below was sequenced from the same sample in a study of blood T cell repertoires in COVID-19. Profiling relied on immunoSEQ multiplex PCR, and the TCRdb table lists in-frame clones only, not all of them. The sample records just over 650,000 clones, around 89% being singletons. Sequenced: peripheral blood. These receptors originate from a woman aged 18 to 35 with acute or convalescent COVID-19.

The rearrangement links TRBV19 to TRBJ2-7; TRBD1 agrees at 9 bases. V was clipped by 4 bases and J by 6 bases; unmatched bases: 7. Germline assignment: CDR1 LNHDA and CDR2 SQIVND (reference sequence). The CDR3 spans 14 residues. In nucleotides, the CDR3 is TGTGCCAGTAGTAGGGACAGGGCGGGGCGCGAGCAGTACTTC. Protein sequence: CASSRDRAGREQYF.

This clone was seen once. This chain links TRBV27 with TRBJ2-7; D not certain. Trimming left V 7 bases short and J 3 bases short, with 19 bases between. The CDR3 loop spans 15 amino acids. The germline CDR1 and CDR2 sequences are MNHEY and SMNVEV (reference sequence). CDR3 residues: CASKLGQSNHYEQYF. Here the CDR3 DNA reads TGTGCCAGCAAACTGGGCCAGAGTAACCACTACGAGCAGTACTTC.

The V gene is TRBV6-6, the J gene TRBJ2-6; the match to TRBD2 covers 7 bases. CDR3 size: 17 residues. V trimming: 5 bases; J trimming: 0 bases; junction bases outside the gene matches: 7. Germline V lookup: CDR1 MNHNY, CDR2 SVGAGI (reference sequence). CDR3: CASSLLGGGSGANVLTF. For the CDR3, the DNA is TGTGCCAGCAGTCTCCTTGGGGGGGGCTCTGGGGCCAACGTCCTGACTTTC.

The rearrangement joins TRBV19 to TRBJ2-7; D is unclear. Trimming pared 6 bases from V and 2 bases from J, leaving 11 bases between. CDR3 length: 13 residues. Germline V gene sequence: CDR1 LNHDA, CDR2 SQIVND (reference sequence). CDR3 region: CASSITYPYEQYF. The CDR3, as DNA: TGTGCCAGTAGCATAACCTATCCCTACGAGCAGTACTTC. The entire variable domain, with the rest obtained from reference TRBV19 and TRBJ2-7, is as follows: DGGITQSPKYLFRKEGQNVTLSCEQNLNHDAMYWYRQDPGQGLRLIYYSQIVNDFQKGDIAEGYSVSREKKESFPLTVTSAQKNPTAFYLCASSITYPYEQYFGPGTRLTVT.

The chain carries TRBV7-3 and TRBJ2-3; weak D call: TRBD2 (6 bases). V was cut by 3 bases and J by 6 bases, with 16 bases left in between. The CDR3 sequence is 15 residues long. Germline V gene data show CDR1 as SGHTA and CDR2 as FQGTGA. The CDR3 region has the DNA TGTGCCAGCAGCTTCCGGGACTTTTCCTCGGATACGCAGTATTTT. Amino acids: CASSFRDFSSDTQYF.

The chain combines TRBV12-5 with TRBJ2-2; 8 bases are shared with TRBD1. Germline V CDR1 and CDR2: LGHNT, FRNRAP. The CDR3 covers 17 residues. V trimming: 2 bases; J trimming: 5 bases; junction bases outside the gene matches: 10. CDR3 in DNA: TGTGCTAGTGGTTTGCTAAAGGACAGGGCCGGAACCGGGGAGCTGTTTTTT. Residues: CASGLLKDRAGTGELFF.

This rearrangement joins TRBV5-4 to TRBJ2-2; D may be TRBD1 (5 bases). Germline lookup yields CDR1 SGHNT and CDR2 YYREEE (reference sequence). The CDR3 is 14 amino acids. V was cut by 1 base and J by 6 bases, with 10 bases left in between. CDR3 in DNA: TGTGCCAGCAGCTTGCTGAAGGGGCCCGGGGAGCTGTTTTTT. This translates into CASSLLKGPGELFF.

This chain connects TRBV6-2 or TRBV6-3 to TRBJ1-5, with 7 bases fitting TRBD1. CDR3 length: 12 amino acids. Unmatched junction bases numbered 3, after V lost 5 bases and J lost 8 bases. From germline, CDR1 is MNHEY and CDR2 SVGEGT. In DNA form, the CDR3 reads TGTGCCAGCAGTCCCAGGGGGGAGCCCCAGCATTTT. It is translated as CASSPRGEPQHF.

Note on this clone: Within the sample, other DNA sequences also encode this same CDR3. DNA of the CDR3: TGCGCCAGCAGCTCCACAGGGACCTATGGCTACACCTTC. Protein: CASSSTGTYGYTF. The gene calls are TRBV5-1 and TRBJ1-2, with D maybe TRBD1 (6 bases). The V end lost 3 bases, the J end lost 4 bases, and 10 bases lay between the germline ends. The CDR3 totals 13 residues. The germline V gene has CDR1 SGHRS and CDR2 YFSETQ.

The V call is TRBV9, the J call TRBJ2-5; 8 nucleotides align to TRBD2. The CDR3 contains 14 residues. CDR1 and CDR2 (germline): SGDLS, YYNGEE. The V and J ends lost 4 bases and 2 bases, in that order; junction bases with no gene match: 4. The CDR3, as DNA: TGTGCCAGCAGCCCGAAGCGGGGGCAAGAGACCCAGTACTTC. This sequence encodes CASSPKRGQETQYF.

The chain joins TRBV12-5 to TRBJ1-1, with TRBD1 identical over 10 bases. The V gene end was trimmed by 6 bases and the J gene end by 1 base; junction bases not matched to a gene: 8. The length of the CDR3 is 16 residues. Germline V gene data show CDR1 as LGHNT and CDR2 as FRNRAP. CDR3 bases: TGTGCTAGTGGCCCGGGGACAGGGGCTAAGAACACTGAAGCTTTCTTT. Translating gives CASGPGTGAKNTEAFF.

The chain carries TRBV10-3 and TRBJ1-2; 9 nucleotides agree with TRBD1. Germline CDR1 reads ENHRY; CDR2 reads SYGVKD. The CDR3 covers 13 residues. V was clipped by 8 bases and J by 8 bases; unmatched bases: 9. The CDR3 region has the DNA TGTGCCATCTCGACCAGGACAGGGGAAGGCTACACCTTC. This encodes CAISTRTGEGYTF.

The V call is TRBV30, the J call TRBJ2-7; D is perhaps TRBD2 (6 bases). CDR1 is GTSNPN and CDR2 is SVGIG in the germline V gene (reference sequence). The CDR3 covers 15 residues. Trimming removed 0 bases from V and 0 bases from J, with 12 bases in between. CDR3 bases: TGTGCCTGGAGTGTAACTAGCTTAAGCTCCTACGAGCAGTACTTC. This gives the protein CAWSVTSLSSYEQYF. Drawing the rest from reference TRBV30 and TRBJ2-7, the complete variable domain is SQTIHQWPATLVQPVGSPLSLECTVEGTSNPNLYWYRQAAGRGLQLLFYSVGIGQISSEVPQNLSASRPQDRQFILSSKKLLLSDSGFYLCAWSVTSLSSYEQYFGPGTRLTVT.

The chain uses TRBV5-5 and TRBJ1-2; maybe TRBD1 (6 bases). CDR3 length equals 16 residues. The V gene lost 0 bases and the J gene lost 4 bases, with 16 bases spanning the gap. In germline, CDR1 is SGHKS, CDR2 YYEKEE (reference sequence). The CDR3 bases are TGTGCCAGCAGCTTGGCCGTGGCAGGGGAGACCTATGGCTACACCTTC. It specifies CASSLAVAGETYGYTF.

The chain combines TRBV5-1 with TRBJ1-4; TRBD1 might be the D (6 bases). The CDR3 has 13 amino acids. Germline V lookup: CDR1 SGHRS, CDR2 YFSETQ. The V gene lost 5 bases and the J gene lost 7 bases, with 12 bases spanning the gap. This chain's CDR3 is CASRGLQGEKLFF. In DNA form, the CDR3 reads TGCGCCAGCAGAGGGTTACAGGGTGAAAAACTGTTTTTT.

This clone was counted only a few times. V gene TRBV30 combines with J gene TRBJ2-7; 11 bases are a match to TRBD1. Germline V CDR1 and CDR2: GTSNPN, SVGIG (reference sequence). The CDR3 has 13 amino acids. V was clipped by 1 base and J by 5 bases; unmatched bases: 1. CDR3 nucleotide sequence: TGTGCCTGGAGTGGGGACAGGGGGAACGAGCAGTACTTC. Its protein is CAWSGDRGNEQYF. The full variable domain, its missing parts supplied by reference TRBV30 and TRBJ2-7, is SQTIHQWPATLVQPVGSPLSLECTVEGTSNPNLYWYRQAAGRGLQLLFYSVGIGQISSEVPQNLSASRPQDRQFILSSKKLLLSDSGFYLCAWSGDRGNEQYFGPGTRLTVT.

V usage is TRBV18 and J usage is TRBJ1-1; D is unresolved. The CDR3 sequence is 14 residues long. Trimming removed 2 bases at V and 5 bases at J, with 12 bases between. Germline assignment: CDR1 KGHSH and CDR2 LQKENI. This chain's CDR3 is CASSPSGERTEAFF. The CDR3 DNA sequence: TGTGCCAGCTCACCAAGCGGAGAGAGGACTGAAGCTTTCTTT.

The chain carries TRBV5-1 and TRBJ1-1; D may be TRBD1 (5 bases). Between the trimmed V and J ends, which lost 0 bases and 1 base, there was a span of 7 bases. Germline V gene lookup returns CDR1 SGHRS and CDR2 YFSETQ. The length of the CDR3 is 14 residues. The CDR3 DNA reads TGCGCCAGCAGCTTGGTCAGGGAGAACACTGAAGCTTTCTTT. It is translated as CASSLVRENTEAFF.

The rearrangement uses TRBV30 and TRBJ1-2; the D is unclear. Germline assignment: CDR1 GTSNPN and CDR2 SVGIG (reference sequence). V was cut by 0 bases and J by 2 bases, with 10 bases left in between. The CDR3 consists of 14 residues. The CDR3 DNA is TGTGCCTGGAGTGTGGGAGAAGCCAACTATGGCTACACCTTC. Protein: CAWSVGEANYGYTF.